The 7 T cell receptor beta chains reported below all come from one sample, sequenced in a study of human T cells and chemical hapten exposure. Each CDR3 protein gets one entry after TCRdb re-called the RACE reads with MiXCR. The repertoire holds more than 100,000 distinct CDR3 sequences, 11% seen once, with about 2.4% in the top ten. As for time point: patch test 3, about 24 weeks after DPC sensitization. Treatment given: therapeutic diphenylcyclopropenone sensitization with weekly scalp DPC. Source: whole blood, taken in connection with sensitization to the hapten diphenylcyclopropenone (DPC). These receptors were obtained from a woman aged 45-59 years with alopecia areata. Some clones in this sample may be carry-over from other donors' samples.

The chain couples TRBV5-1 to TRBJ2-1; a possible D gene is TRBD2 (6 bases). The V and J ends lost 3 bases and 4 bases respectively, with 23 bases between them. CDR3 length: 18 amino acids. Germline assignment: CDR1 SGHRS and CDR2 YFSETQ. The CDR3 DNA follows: TGCGCCAGCAGCTCTAGCGTGTTGAGGGTGAGGGGATACAATGAGCAGTTCTTC. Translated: CASSSSVLRVRGYNEQFF.

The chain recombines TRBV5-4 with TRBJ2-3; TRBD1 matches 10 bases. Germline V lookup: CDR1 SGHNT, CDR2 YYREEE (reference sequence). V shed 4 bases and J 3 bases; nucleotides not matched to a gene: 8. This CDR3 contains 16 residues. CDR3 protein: CASSTGDRGTTDTQYF. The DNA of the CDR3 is TGTGCCAGCAGCACCGGGGACAGGGGAACGACAGATACGCAGTATTTT.

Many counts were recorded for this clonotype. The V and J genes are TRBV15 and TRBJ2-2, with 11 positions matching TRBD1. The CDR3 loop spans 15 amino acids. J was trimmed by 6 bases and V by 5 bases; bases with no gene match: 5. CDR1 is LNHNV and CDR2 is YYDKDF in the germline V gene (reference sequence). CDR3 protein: CATSGGQGAAGELFF. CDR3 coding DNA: TGTGCCACCAGCGGAGGACAGGGGGCGGCCGGGGAGCTGTTTTTT.

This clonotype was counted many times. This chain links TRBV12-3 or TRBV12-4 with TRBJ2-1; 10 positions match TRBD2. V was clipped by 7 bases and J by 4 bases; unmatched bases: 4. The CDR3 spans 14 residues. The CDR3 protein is CASTKTSGYNEQFF. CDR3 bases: TGTGCCAGCACCAAGACTAGCGGGTACAATGAGCAGTTCTTC.

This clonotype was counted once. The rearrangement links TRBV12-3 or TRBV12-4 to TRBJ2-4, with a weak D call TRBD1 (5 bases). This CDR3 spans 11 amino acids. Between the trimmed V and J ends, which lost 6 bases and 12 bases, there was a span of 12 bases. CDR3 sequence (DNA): TGTGCCAGCAGCACTGCAGGGAATCAGTACTTC. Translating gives CASSTAGNQYF.

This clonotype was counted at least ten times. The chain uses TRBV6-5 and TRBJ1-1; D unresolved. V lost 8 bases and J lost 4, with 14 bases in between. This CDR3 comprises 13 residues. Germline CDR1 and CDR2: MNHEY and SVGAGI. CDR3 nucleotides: TGTGCCAGCGCAGACCACTGGGCCACTGAAGCTTTCTTT. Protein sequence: CASADHWATEAFF.

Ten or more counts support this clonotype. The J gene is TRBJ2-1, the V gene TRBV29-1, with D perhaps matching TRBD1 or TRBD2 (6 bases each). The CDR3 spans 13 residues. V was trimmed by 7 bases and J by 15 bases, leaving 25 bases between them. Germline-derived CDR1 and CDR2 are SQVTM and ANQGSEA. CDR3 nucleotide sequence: TGCAGCGCCGAAAAAGGGGGGCAGCTAGCACTGTTCTTC. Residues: CSAEKGGQLALFF.